This record covers a single T cell receptor beta chain. Its specific antigen is unknown. The record has no base qualities; no much larger clone is one base away. The sample comes from a study of radiation and T cells in renal cell carcinoma (dated by TCRdb to 2019 to 2021). For the wider study: Samples came from a clinical trial, in which primary renal cell carcinomas received 15 Gy stereotactic body radiation therapy followed by nephrectomy 4 weeks later. In total, 50 or so samples underwent TCR beta sequencing: 25 or so tumors plus 27 peripheral blood samples. Across all 50 or so samples, 4,016,671 unique CDR3 nucleotide sequences, encoding 2,658,974 unique CDR3 amino acid sequences, were identified. The research as a whole found: Blood repertoire dynamics were not followed beyond 4 weeks after treatment. An increase in top tumor clonotypes in blood was observed from baseline to 2 weeks post-radiation, followed by contraction by 4 weeks, which was taken to suggest transient expansion of tumor-resident clones. Because the trial had a single-armed design, the trial could not examine how radiation dose or scheduling affected the TCR repertoire. Because no pretreatment tumor biopsies were available, whether clonotypes were present in the tumor at baseline could not be determined.

CDR1 and CDR2 are drawn from the germline V gene: SGHTA, FQGNSA. The CDR3 spans 16 residues, from the cysteine through the phenylalanine. The only DNA kept is the CDR3, 48 bases in frame from the first base. V and J are trimmed by 1 base and 2 bases, and the gene matches miss 5 bases of the junction. TCR beta libraries were generated from genomic DNA with the immunoSEQ kit, following the manufacturer's recommendations. Library preparation used a first multiplex PCR with proprietary primers, then a second PCR adding unique barcodes, with bead cleanups after each round. Each sample batch included a kit-provided positive control reaction and a negative control reaction. The final libraries were assessed on an Agilent 4200 TapeStation D1000 ScreenTape, pooled by volume, and quantified by qPCR. Sequencing was performed on an Illumina NextSeq500 using a MidOutput 150-cycle cartridge, with 156 Read1 cycles, 15 Index1 cycles, and the kit custom primers. The pooled library was loaded at around 1.1 pM with around 22% PhiX control spiked in. In the source study's methods: The vendor-processed data were analyzed in R, and a clonotype was defined as all T cells that share the same CDR3 nucleotide sequence. For clone abundance analyses, frequencies were normalized to the 10,000 most abundant clones in each sample. Public T cell clones, which averaged fewer than five per sample, were excluded before analysis. An abundance difference of at least 32-fold between compartments was the criterion for calling clonotypes tumor-enriched or baseline blood-enriched. A beta-binomial differential abundance model was applied to find clonotypes that expanded or contracted between blood time points. Tumor-blood repertoire similarity was measured with the Baroni-Urbani and Buser coefficient, and group comparisons used two-tailed Wilcoxon tests in R. Not all clones reach the TCRdb copy of this immuneACCESS table, which keeps in-frame sequences only. Checked studies attribute under half of the gap to unresolved V genes and leave the rest unexplained. V and J calls and clone size are as listed in that table; D and trimming were resolved from the DNA. The sample yields roughly 53,000 clones; approximately 80% were counted once. Roughly a third of the sample belongs to the ten largest clones.

This specimen's time point label, per the study, means: baseline pretreatment blood. The treatment or condition label of this sample denotes: 15 Gy SBRT to primary tumor, nephrectomy 4 weeks later. To follow tumor-enriched clonotypes, peripheral blood was collected serially from radiation-treated patients at baseline and again at 2 weeks and 4 weeks after SBRT. All patients had renal cell carcinoma with clear cell pathology. The QIAamp DNA Blood Mini Kit (Qiagen) was used to prepare genomic DNA for TCR sequencing. The analyses included just those samples that passed every quality control check. This clonotype was sampled from a woman in her seventies with renal cell carcinoma. The material was blood, obtained from a patient whose treatment included radiotherapy and nephrectomy. Rearrangement joined TRBV7-2 to TRBJ2-5, and 9 junctional nucleotides match TRBD2. The CDR3 here reads CASSLGAGGGQETQYF. The DNA sequence is given as TGTGCCAGCAGCTTAGGAGCGGGAGGAGGGCAAGAGACCCAGTACTTC.